Following are 30 T cell receptor beta chains from one sample sequenced in a study of blood T cell repertoires in COVID-19. Assay used: immunoSEQ multiplex PCR; TCRdb lists only in-frame clones, some missing. Seen here are roughly 250,000 clones, approximately 85% observed once, and the top ten hold 0.85% to 0.9%. Sequenced: peripheral blood. The receptors shown here come from a human donor with COVID-19, enrolled during active disease. The donor label of this sample is uncertain.

The J gene is TRBJ1-1, the V gene TRBV6-5, with D maybe TRBD1 (5 bases). The ends were cut back, 10 bases at V and 4 bases at J, with 22 bases in the middle. The CDR3 spans 15 residues. The germline CDR1 and CDR2 sequences are MNHEY and SVGAGI. In nucleotides, the CDR3 is TGTGCCACGGGGGGAAACGGGGGTTGGGGCACTGAAGCTTTCTTT. It codes for CATGGNGGWGTEAFF.

The rearrangement links TRBV4-1 to TRBJ1-3; D uncertain. This CDR3 has 17 residues. With 4 bases removed from V and 1 base from J, the gap between germline ends came to 17 bases. Germline V lookup: CDR1 MGHRA, CDR2 YSYEKL. Here the CDR3 reads CASSRPGGSLSGNTIYF. The CDR3, as DNA: TGCGCCAGCAGCCGCCCGGGTGGATCTTTATCTGGAAACACCATATATTTT.

The rearrangement links TRBV7-8 to TRBJ1-3, with D perhaps matching TRBD1 (6 bases). CDR3 size: 18 residues. CDR1 is SGHVS and CDR2 is FQNEAQ in the germline V gene. The germline V and J ends were trimmed by 3 bases and 0 bases, with 18 bases remaining between them. CDR3 in amino acids: CASSLQGIAHFSGNTIYF. CDR3 nucleotides: TGTGCCAGCAGCTTGCAGGGGATCGCCCACTTCTCTGGAAACACCATATATTTT.

This clone was seen a few times. The V gene is TRBV6-5, the J gene TRBJ1-4, with D unresolved. Germline lookup yields CDR1 MNHEY and CDR2 SVGAGI. The length of the CDR3 is 15 residues. Trimming cost V 6 bases and J 0 bases, with 11 bases left between them. CDR3 sequence: CASRPGGATNEKLFF. CDR3 nucleotide sequence: TGTGCCAGCAGACCTGGCGGGGCAACTAATGAAAAACTGTTTTTT.

The chain links TRBV21-1 to TRBJ1-4; the D call in the table, TRBD1, was not verified against the DNA. TRBV21-1 is given as a pseudogene. CDR3 size: 17 residues. CDR3 DNA sequence: TGTGCCAGCAGCAAAGCGGACAGGCATGCAACTAATGAAAAACTGTTTTTT. Encoded protein: CASSKADRHATNEKLFF.

The chain links TRBV28 to TRBJ2-2; TRBD2 aligns across 12 bases. Germline V CDR1 and CDR2: MDHEN, SYDVKM. CDR3 size: 15 residues. Trimming cost V 3 bases and J 6 bases; bases outside gene matches: 2. The CDR3 here is CASSLGLAGSGELFF. CDR3 nucleotide sequence: TGTGCCAGCAGTTTGGGACTAGCGGGTTCCGGGGAGCTGTTTTTT.

This sequence joins TRBV10-3 and TRBJ1-1, with a tentative D call TRBD1 (5 bases). The CDR3 is 14 amino acids. Looked up from germline, CDR1 is ENHRY and CDR2 is SYGVKD. The V gene lost 0 bases and the J gene lost 3 bases, with 8 bases spanning the gap. DNA for the CDR3: TGTGCCATCAGTGAGTCGAAAGGGGACACTGAAGCTTTCTTT. Protein sequence: CAISESKGDTEAFF.

The J gene is TRBJ1-6, the V gene TRBV30; D is unclear. V lost 3 bases, J lost 10 bases, and 16 bases lay in between. The CDR3 extends over 14 amino acids. Germline V gives CDR1 GTSNPN, CDR2 SVGIG (reference sequence). CDR3 sequence reads: CAWRGSGLRSPLHF. The CDR3 nucleotides are TGTGCCTGGAGGGGTTCTGGGCTTAGATCACCCCTCCACTTT.

The chain uses TRBV7-3 and TRBJ1-1; 9 positions agree with TRBD1. The CDR3 spans 16 residues. Losses at the gene ends were 5 bases for V and 1 base for J; bases not matched to a gene: 8. Germline V gives CDR1 SGHTA, CDR2 FQGTGA. The CDR3 DNA reads TGTGCCAGCAGCCAAACTCCGGGACAGGGGAACACTGAAGCTTTCTTT. Translated: CASSQTPGQGNTEAFF.

The rearrangement uses TRBV28 and TRBJ2-1; D might be TRBD1 (5 bases). CDR1 MDHEN and CDR2 SYDVKM come from the germline V gene. V was trimmed by 7 bases and J by 3 bases, leaving 16 bases between them. The CDR3 totals 15 residues. In DNA, the CDR3 is TGTGCCAGCACCGTGGGGCGGTTCTACTACAATGAGCAGTTCTTC. This encodes CASTVGRFYYNEQFF.

The rearrangement links TRBV28 to TRBJ2-1, with a possible D match to TRBD1 (5 bases). The CDR3 consists of 14 residues. Between the trimmed V and J ends, which lost 3 bases and 8 bases, there was a span of 14 bases. The germline V gene has CDR1 MDHEN and CDR2 SYDVKM. The CDR3 region is CASSFRQYLHEQFF. DNA of the CDR3: TGTGCCAGCAGTTTCAGACAGTACTTGCATGAGCAGTTCTTC. Filled out from reference TRBV28 and TRBJ2-1, the complete variable domain reads DVKVTQSSRYLVKRTGEKVFLECVQDMDHENMFWYRQDPGLGLRLIYFSYDVKMKEKGDIPEGYSVSREKKERFSLILESASTNQTSMYLCASSFRQYLHEQFFGPGTRLTVL.

V and J are TRBV7-9 and TRBJ1-5; possible D gene TRBD1, 6 bases. Per germline, CDR1 SEHNR and CDR2 FQNEAQ (reference sequence). Trimming removed 7 bases from V and 1 base from J, with 11 bases in between. The CDR3 is made up of 14 amino acids. This CDR3 reads CASTLTGSNQPQHF. The CDR3 coding sequence is TGTGCCAGCACCCTGACAGGAAGCAATCAGCCCCAGCATTTT.

The V call is TRBV29-1, the J call TRBJ2-7; 10 bases fit TRBD1. Trimming at V came to 7 bases and at J to 2 bases, leaving 5 bases not matched to a gene. CDR1 is SQVTM, CDR2 ANQGSEA, per germline. This CDR3 is 13 amino acids long. Here the CDR3 DNA reads TGCAGCGCAACGGGACAGGGGACCTACGAGCAGTACTTC. Protein product: CSATGQGTYEQYF.

This clone was counted a single time. Here the CDR3 reads CASSSGLAGGQNEQFF. The CDR3 region has the DNA TGTGCCAGCAGCTCGGGACTAGCGGGAGGTCAAAATGAGCAGTTCTTC. The chain is built from TRBV7-2 and TRBJ2-1, with 15 positions matching TRBD2. Germline-derived CDR1 and CDR2 are SGHTA and FQGNSA. The CDR3 spans 16 residues. V lost 4 bases, J lost 7 bases, and 5 bases stayed unmatched.

The rearrangement links TRBV28 to TRBJ1-4; the D gene is possibly TRBD1 (6 bases). Trimming removed 8 bases from V and 7 bases from J, with 17 bases in between. CDR3 length: 14 amino acids. The germline CDR1 and CDR2 sequences are MDHEN and SYDVKM. The CDR3 region is CASRKGRTAEKLFF. For the CDR3, the DNA is TGTGCCAGCCGGAAGGGGCGGACAGCTGAAAAACTGTTTTTT.

DNA for the CDR3: TGTGCCAGCAGTCAACCCAGTCCTCCCAGAGAAGCTTTCTTT. The encoded protein is CASSQPSPPREAFF. The V gene is TRBV28, the J gene TRBJ1-1, with D uncertain. There are 14 residues in the CDR3. Germline loops: CDR1 MDHEN, CDR2 SYDVKM. Trimming cost V 5 bases and J 8 bases, with 18 bases left between them. Variable domain in full (rest from reference TRBV28 and TRBJ1-1): DVKVTQSSRYLVKRTGEKVFLECVQDMDHENMFWYRQDPGLGLRLIYFSYDVKMKEKGDIPEGYSVSREKKERFSLILESASTNQTSMYLCASSQPSPPREAFFGQGTRLTVV.

The chain carries TRBV11-2 and TRBJ2-6; perhaps TRBD2 as D (6 bases). Germline V CDR1 and CDR2: SGHAT, FQNNGV. The CDR3 sequence is 17 residues long. Trimming took 3 bases from V and 2 from J, leaving 14 bases between them. This chain's CDR3 is CASSFVRGATGANVLTF. DNA of the CDR3: TGTGCCAGCAGCTTCGTGCGGGGCGCGACTGGGGCCAACGTCCTGACTTTC. The variable domain in full, with the rest retrieved from reference TRBV11-2 and TRBJ2-6, is EAGVAQSPRYKIIEKRQSVAFWCNPISGHATLYWYQQILGQGPKLLIQFQNNGVVDDSQLPKDRFSAERLKGVDSTLKIQPAKLEDSAVYLCASSFVRGATGANVLTFGAGSRLTVL.

CDR3 protein: CASSLEGTGVETQYF. CDR3 nucleotide sequence: TGCGCCAGCAGCTTGGAGGGGACAGGGGTGGAGACCCAGTACTTC. The rearrangement joins TRBV5-1 to TRBJ2-5; 10 bases agree with TRBD1. This CDR3 spans 15 amino acids. In germline, CDR1 is SGHRS, CDR2 YFSETQ. The J segment lost 5 bases and the V segment lost 0 bases, leaving 4 bases of the junction unmatched.

CDR3 in amino acids: CASSPGGGRNEKLFF. In DNA, the CDR3 is TGCGCCAGCAGCCCCGGCGGCGGGAGAAATGAAAAACTGTTTTTT. The V and J genes are TRBV5-1 and TRBJ1-4, with D unresolved. CDR3 length: 15 amino acids. The V end lost 4 bases, the J end lost 5 bases, and 15 bases lay between the germline ends. The germline V gene encodes CDR1 SGHRS and CDR2 YFSETQ.

The chain couples TRBV7-2 to TRBJ2-3; TRBD2 is a possible D gene (7 bases). The CDR3 sequence is 13 residues long. The V end lost 3 bases, the J end lost 11 bases, and 15 bases lay between the germline ends. In germline, CDR1 is SGHTA, CDR2 FQGNSA. CDR3 sequence: CASSLEGGARQYF. DNA for the CDR3: TGTGCCAGCAGCTTGGAAGGGGGGGCTAGGCAGTATTTT.

This chain joins TRBV19 and TRBJ2-1; 7 bases agree with TRBD2. CDR1 LNHDA and CDR2 SQIVND come from the germline V gene (reference sequence). V lost 5 bases to trimming and J lost 8 bases; unmatched junction nucleotides: 15. CDR3 length: 16 residues. As DNA, the CDR3 is TGTGCCAGTAGTCTCCTGGCGGGGGTGGGAGGGTATGAGCAGTTCTTC. Translation gives CASSLLAGVGGYEQFF.

The genes are TRBV28 and TRBJ1-4, with 9 bases matching TRBD1. The V gene end was trimmed by 10 bases and the J gene end by 8 bases; junction bases not matched to a gene: 11. There are 14 residues in the CDR3. CDR1 is MDHEN, CDR2 SYDVKM, per germline. CDR3: CAIHSGTGLEKLFF. The CDR3 nucleotides read TGTGCCATACACTCCGGGACAGGGTTGGAAAAACTGTTTTTT.

The gene calls are TRBV27 and TRBJ1-2; 9 nucleotides agree with TRBD1. After removal of 3 bases from V and 13 bases from J, the junction contained 15 bases not matched to a gene. The V gene's germline CDR1 is MNHEY and CDR2 SMNVEV (reference sequence). This CDR3 spans 15 amino acids. CDR3 amino acids: CASSLLNMGTGPLTF. The CDR3 region has the DNA TGTGCCAGCAGTTTGCTTAATATGGGGACAGGGCCCCTCACCTTC.

The rearrangement links TRBV4-1 to TRBJ2-3, with 15 positions matching TRBD2. V lost 3 bases, J lost 3 bases, and 7 bases stayed unmatched. Per germline, CDR1 MGHRA and CDR2 YSYEKL. The CDR3 is 18 amino acids. The CDR3: CASSQAEGLAGGTDTQYF. CDR3 DNA: TGCGCCAGCAGCCAGGCCGAGGGACTAGCGGGAGGAACAGATACGCAGTATTTT.

This clone appeared a single time. The V call is TRBV19, the J call TRBJ2-5, with TRBD1 as a possible D gene (5 bases). Trimming took 0 bases from V and 6 from J, leaving 8 bases between them. From germline, CDR1 is LNHDA and CDR2 SQIVND (reference sequence). The CDR3 covers 13 residues. The DNA for the CDR3 is TGTGCCAGTAGTATAGACAGGGTGCAGACCCAGTACTTC. Protein product: CASSIDRVQTQYF.

J is TRBJ1-2 and V is TRBV6-5, with 7 bases that match TRBD1. CDR1 and CDR2 (germline): MNHEY, SVGAGI. This CDR3 comprises 14 residues. V lost 6 bases, J lost 0 bases, and 4 bases stayed unmatched. The CDR3 loop is CASRTGASNYGYTF. Written as DNA, the CDR3 is TGTGCCAGCAGAACAGGGGCATCTAACTATGGCTACACCTTC.

The V and J genes are TRBV5-1 and TRBJ1-1, with TRBD1 matching over 8 bases. The CDR3 is 14 residues long. Germline CDR1 SGHRS, CDR2 YFSETQ. Trimming removed 6 bases from V and 5 bases from J; junction bases left unmatched: 9. CDR3 sequence: CASNEGRGQTEAFF. CDR3 nucleotide sequence: TGCGCCAGCAATGAAGGCAGGGGGCAGACTGAAGCTTTCTTT.

V is TRBV6-1 and J is TRBJ1-2, with 10 bases fitting TRBD1. Per germline, CDR1 MNHNS and CDR2 SASEGT. This CDR3 comprises 16 residues. Trimming cost V 3 bases and J 6 bases; bases outside gene matches: 10. The CDR3 spells CASSDVGTGVYDGYTF. The CDR3 DNA reads TGTGCCAGCAGTGATGTCGGGACAGGGGTGTACGATGGCTACACCTTC.

V and J are TRBV12-3 or TRBV12-4 and TRBJ2-1; 10 bases are a match to TRBD1. CDR3 length equals 13 residues. V lost 8 bases, J lost 7 bases, and 5 bases stayed unmatched. The CDR3: CASRGQGRNEQFF. The CDR3, as DNA: TGTGCCAGCCGGGGACAGGGGCGGAATGAGCAGTTCTTC.

The genes are TRBV27 and TRBJ1-5, with D possibly matching TRBD1 (5 bases). Germline CDR1 reads MNHEY; CDR2 reads SMNVEV (reference sequence). Trimming left V 8 bases short and J 5 bases short, with 25 bases between. This CDR3 has 17 amino acids. The CDR3 reads CASGPISRGRVDQPQHF. For the CDR3, the DNA is TGTGCCAGCGGTCCCATCTCTCGGGGGAGGGTTGATCAGCCCCAGCATTTT.